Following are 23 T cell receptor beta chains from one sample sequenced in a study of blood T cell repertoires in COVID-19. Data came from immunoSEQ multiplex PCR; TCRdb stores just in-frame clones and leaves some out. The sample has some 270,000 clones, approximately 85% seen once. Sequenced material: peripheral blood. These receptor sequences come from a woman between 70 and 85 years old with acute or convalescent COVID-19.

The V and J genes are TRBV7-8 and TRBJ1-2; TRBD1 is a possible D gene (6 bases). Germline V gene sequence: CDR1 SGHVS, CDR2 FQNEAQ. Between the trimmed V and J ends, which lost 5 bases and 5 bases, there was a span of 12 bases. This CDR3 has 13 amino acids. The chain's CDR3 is CASSRPGEYGYTF. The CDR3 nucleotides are TGTGCCAGCAGCCGGCCAGGGGAATATGGCTACACCTTC.

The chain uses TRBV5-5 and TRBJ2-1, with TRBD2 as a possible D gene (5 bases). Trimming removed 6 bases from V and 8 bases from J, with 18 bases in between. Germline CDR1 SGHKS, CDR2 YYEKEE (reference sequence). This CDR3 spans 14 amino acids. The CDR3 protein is CASTTPPGSHEQFF. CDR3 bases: TGTGCCAGCACCACCCCCCCGGGGAGCCATGAGCAGTTCTTC. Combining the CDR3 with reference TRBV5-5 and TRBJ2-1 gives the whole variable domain DAGVTQSPTHLIKTRGQQVTLRCSPISGHKSVSWYQQVLGQGPQFIFQYYEKEERGRGNFPDRFSARQFPNYSSELNVNALLLGDSALYLCASTTPPGSHEQFFGPGTRLTVL.

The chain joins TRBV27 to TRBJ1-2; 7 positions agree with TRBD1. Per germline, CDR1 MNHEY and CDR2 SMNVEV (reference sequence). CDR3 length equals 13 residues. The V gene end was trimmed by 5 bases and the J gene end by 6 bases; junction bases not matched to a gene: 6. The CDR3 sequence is CASSHRGEDGYTF. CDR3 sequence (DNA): TGTGCCAGCAGTCACAGGGGTGAGGATGGCTACACCTTC.

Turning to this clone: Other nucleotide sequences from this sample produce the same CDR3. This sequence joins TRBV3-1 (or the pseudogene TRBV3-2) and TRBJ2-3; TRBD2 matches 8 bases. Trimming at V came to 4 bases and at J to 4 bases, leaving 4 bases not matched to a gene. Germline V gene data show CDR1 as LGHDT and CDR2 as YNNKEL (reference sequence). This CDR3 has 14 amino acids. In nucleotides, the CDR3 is TGTGCCAGCAGCCGGAGCGGGGGCTCAGATACGCAGTATTTT. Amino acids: CASSRSGGSDTQYF.

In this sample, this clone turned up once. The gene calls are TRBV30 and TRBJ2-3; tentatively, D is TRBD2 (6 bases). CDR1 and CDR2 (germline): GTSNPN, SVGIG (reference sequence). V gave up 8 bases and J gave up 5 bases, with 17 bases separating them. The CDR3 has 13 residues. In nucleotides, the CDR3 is TGTGCCCGAGGGTCTAGCGCAATAGATACGCAGTATTTT. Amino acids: CARGSSAIDTQYF.

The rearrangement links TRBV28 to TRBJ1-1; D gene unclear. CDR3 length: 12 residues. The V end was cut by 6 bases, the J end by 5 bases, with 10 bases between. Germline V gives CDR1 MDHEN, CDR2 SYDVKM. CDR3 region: CASSLPGTEAFF. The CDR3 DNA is TGTGCCAGCAGCTTACCGGGGACTGAAGCTTTCTTT.

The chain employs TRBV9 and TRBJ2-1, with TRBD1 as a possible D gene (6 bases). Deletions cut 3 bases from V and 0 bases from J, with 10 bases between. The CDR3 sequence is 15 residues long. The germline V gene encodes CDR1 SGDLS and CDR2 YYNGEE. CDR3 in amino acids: CASSATGNSYNEQFF. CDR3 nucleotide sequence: TGTGCCAGCAGCGCCACAGGGAACTCCTACAATGAGCAGTTCTTC.

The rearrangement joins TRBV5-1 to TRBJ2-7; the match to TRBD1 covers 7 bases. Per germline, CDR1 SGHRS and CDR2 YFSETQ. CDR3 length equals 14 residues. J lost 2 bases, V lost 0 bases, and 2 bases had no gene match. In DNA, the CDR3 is TGCGCCAGCAGCTTGGAAGGGGGCCCCTACGAGCAGTACTTC. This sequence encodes CASSLEGGPYEQYF. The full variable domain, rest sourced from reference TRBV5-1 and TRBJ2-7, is KAGVTQTPRYLIKTRGQQVTLSCSPISGHRSVSWYQQTPGQGLQFLFEYFSETQRNKGNFPGRFSGRQFSNSRSEMNVSTLELGDSALYLCASSLEGGPYEQYFGPGTRLTVT.

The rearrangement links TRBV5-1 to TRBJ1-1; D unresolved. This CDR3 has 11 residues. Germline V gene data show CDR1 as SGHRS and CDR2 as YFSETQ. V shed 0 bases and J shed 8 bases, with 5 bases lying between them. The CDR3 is CASSLGQEAFF. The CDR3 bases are TGCGCCAGCAGCTTGGGCCAGGAAGCTTTCTTT.

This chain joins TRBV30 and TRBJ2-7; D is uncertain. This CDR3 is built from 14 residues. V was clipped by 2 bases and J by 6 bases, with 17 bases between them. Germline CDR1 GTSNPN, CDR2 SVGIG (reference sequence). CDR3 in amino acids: CAWSKVQRRSEQYF. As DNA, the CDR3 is TGTGCCTGGAGTAAAGTCCAGCGTAGGAGCGAGCAGTACTTC.

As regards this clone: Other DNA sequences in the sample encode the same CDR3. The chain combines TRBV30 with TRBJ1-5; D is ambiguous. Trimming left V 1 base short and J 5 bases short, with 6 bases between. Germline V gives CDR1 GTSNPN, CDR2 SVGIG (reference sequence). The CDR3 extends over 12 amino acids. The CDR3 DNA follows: TGTGCCTGGAGTGACGGAGATCAGCCCCAGCATTTT. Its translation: CAWSDGDQPQHF.

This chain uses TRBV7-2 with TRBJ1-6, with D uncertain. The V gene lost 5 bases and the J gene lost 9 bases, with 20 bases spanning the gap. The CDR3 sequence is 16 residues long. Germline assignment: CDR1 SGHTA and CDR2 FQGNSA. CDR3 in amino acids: CASSPNPGEAISPLHF. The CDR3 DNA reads TGTGCCAGCAGCCCCAATCCGGGAGAGGCGATTTCACCCCTCCACTTT.

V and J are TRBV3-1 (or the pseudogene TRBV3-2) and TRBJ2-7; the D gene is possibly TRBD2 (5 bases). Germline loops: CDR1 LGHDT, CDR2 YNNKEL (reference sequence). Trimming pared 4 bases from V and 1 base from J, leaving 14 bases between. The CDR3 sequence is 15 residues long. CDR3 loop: CASSPRGMKSYEQYF. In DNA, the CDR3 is TGTGCCAGCAGCCCCCGGGGTATGAAGTCCTACGAGCAGTACTTC.

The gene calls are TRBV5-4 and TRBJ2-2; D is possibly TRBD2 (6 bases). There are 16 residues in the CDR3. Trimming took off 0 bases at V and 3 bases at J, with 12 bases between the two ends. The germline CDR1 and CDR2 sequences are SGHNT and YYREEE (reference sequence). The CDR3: CASSLGGRMDTGELFF. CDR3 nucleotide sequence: TGTGCCAGCAGCTTGGGAGGGAGGATGGACACCGGGGAGCTGTTTTTT.

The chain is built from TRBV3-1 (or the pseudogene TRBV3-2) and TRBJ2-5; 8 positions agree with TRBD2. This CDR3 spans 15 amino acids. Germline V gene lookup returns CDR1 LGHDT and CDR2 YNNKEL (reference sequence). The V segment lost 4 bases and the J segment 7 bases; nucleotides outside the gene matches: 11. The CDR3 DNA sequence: TGTGCCAGCAGCCGAACGGGACTAGGGATTGGGACCCAGTACTTC. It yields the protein CASSRTGLGIGTQYF.

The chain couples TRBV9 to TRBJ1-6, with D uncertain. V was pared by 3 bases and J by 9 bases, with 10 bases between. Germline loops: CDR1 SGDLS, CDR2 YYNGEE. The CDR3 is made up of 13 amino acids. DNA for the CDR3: TGTGCCAGCAGCGAGAGATACGTTTCACCCCTCCACTTT. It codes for CASSERYVSPLHF.

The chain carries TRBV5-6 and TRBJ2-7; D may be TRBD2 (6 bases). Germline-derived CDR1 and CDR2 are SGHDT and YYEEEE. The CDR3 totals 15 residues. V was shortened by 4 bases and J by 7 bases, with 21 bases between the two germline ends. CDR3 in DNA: TGTGCCAGCAGCGGGGGGACGGACGCTCTCGGGGAGCAGTACTTC. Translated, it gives CASSGGTDALGEQYF. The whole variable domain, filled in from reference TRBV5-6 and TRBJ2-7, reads DAGVTQSPTHLIKTRGQQVTLRCSPKSGHDTVSWYQQALGQGPQFIFQYYEEEERQRGNFPDRFSGHQFPNYSSELNVNALLLGDSALYLCASSGGTDALGEQYFGPGTRLTVT.

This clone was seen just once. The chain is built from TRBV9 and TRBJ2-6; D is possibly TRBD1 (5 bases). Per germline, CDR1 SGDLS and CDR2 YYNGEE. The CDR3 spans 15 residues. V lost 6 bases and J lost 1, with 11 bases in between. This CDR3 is CASTNRGSGANVLTF. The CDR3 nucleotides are TGTGCCAGCACAAATAGGGGATCTGGGGCCAACGTCCTGACTTTC.

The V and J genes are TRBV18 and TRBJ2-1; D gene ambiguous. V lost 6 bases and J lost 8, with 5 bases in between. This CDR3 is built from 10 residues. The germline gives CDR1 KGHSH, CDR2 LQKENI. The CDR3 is CASSGDEQFF. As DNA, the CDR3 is TGTGCCAGCTCCGGAGATGAGCAGTTCTTC.

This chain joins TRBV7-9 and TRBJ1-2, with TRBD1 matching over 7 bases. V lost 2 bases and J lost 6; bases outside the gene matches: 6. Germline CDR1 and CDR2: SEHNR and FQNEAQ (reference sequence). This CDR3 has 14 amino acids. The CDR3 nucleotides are TGTGCCAGCAGCTTACTTCGGGACAGAAATGGCTACACCTTC. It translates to CASSLLRDRNGYTF.

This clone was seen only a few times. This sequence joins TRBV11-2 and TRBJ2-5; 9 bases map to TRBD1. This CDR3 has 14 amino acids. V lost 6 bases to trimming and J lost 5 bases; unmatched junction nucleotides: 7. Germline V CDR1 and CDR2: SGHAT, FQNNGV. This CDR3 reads CASSFDGTGETQYF. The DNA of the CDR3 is TGTGCCAGCAGTTTCGACGGGACAGGGGAGACCCAGTACTTC. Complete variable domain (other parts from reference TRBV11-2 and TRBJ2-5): EAGVAQSPRYKIIEKRQSVAFWCNPISGHATLYWYQQILGQGPKLLIQFQNNGVVDDSQLPKDRFSAERLKGVDSTLKIQPAKLEDSAVYLCASSFDGTGETQYFGPGTRLLVL.

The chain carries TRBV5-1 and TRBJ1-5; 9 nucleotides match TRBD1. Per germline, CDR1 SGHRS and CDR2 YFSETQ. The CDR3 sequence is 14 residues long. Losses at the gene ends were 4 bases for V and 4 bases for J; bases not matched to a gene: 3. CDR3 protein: CASSPGQGNQPQHF. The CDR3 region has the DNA TGCGCCAGCAGCCCCGGACAGGGGAATCAGCCCCAGCATTTT.

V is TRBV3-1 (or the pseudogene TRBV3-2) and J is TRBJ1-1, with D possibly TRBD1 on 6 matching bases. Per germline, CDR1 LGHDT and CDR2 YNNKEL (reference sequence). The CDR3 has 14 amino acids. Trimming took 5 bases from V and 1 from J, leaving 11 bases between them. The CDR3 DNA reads TGTGCCAGCAGCTTGGGACACTCGAACACTGAAGCTTTCTTT. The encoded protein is CASSLGHSNTEAFF.